Described below is a single T cell receptor (beta chain) sequence and its context. Its antigen is undetermined. This sample is part of a study of T cell repertoires in cytomegalovirus infection. The CDR3 loop spans 24 amino acids. Trimming took 2 bases from V and 5 from J; bases not matched to a gene: 25. Germline V gene lookup returns CDR1 SGHKS and CDR2 YYEKEE (reference sequence). TCRdb re-analysed the reads in MiXCR, keeping a single row per CDR3 protein. Of about 770,000 distinct CDR3 sequences detected, almost 30% appear once; the ten largest clones hold 10% to 15%. This TCR was recovered from a human donor in good health (CMV status not recorded). Some clones in this sample may be carry-over from other donors' samples. The chain couples TRBV5-5 to TRBJ2-2; 15 nucleotides align to TRBD2. The starting material was cultured CD8+ T cells from PBMCs, obtained from culture after CMV antigen stimulation. This CDR3 is CASSFHPLTRDAPGLAGGTGELFF. CDR3 in DNA: TGTGCCAGCAGCTTCCATCCGCTAACCCGGGACGCACCGGGACTAGCGGGGGGTACCGGGGAGCTGTTTTTT.